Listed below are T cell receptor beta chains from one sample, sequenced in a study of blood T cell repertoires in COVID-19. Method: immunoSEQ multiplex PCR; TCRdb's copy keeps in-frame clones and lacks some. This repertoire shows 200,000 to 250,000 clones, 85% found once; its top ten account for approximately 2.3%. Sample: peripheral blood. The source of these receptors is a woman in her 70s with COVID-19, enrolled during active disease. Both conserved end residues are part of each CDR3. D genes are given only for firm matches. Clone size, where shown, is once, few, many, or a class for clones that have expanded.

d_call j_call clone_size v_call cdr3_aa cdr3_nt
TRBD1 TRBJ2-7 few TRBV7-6 CASSSSRTGDYEQYF TGTGCCAGCAGCTCCTCCAGGACAGGGGACTACGAGCAGTACTTC
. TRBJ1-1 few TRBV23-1 CASSQITPTGWDTEAFF TGCGCCAGCAGTCAAATCACCCCCACAGGGTGGGATACTGAAGCTTTCTTT
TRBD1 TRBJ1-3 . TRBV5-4 CASSRDRGRNTIYF TGTGCCAGCAGCCGGGACAGAGGTAGAAACACCATATATTTT
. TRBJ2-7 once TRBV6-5 CASSYRRAYEQYF TGTGCCAGCAGTTACAGGAGGGCCTACGAGCAGTACTTC
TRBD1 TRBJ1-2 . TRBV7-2 CASSSDRGRDYGYTF TGTGCCAGCAGCTCTGACAGGGGGCGAGACTATGGCTACACCTTC
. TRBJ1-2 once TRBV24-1 CATSDASSLTNYGYTF TGTGCCACCAGTGATGCGTCGTCCCTTACTAACTATGGCTACACCTTC
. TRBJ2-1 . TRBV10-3 CAISLTRDEQFF TGTGCCATCAGTCTTACTAGAGATGAGCAGTTCTTC
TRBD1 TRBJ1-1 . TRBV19 CASSMRGLNTEAFF TGTGCCAGTAGTATGAGGGGGCTGAACACTGAAGCTTTCTTT
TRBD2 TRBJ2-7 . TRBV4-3 CASSQRGAGGGEQYF TGCGCCAGCAGCCAAAGAGGAGCGGGGGGAGGCGAGCAGTACTTC
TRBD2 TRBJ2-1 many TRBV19 CASSLGLAGGQSEQFF TGTGCCAGTAGTCTCGGACTAGCGGGGGGGCAATCCGAGCAGTTCTTC
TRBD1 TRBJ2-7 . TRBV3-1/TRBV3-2 CASSNRDRGLNEQYF TGTGCCAGCAGTAACCGGGACAGGGGGCTCAACGAGCAGTACTTC